A single sample is the source of the 5 T cell receptor beta chains below, sequenced in a study of shared clonotypes between healthy human individuals. In the naive CD8 group, cells lacked CD45RO and were positively selected for CCR7, so terminally differentiated effector memory CD45RA+ cells were left out. Sequencing was performed with immunoSEQ multiplex PCR; in TCRdb, only in-frame clones are kept and a portion is missing. The data hold about 1.9 million clones, with 90% to 95% observed a single time. The specimen sequenced was naive CD8+ T cells from PBMCs. Source of these receptors: a man between 18 and 35 years old in good health. Some clones in this sample may be carry-over from other donors' samples.

J is TRBJ1-1 and V is TRBV27; no clear D. This CDR3 region has 11 residues. Germline V gene lookup returns CDR1 MNHEY and CDR2 SMNVEV (reference sequence). V was clipped by 7 bases and J by 5 bases, with 8 bases between them. DNA for the CDR3: TGTGCCAGCACCATGGGGACTGAAGCTTTCTTT. Protein product: CASTMGTEAFF.

The rearrangement links TRBV6-5 to TRBJ1-4; perhaps TRBD1 as D (6 bases). Germline CDR1 and CDR2: MNHEY and SVGAGI. Trimming removed 3 bases at V and 8 bases at J, with 10 bases between. This CDR3 has 13 residues. CDR3 DNA sequence: TGTGCCAGCAGTTATTATCAGGGGGAAAAACTGTTTTTT. Translating gives CASSYYQGEKLFF.

The chain couples TRBV15 to TRBJ2-5, with D hard to call. V was cut by 0 bases and J by 5 bases, with 22 bases left in between. The CDR3 runs 18 residues. Germline CDR1 and CDR2: LNHNV and YYDKDF (reference sequence). The CDR3 bases are TGTGCCACCAGCAGAGACCCGTCTTTGGGCCAAGAGGAGGAGACCCAGTACTTC. Translation: CATSRDPSLGQEEETQYF. Based on the CDR3 plus reference TRBV15 and TRBJ2-5, the full variable domain is DAMVIQNPRYQVTQFGKPVTLSCSQTLNHNVMYWYQQKSSQAPKLLFHYYDKDFNNEADTPDNFQSRRPNTSFCFLDIRSPGLGDTAMYLCATSRDPSLGQEEETQYFGPGTRLLVL.

The chain carries TRBV28 and TRBJ2-7; tentatively, D is TRBD2 (6 bases). The CDR3 length is 16 residues. V was clipped by 6 bases and J by 3 bases, with 21 bases between them. Germline CDR1 and CDR2: MDHEN and SYDVKM. CDR3 nucleotide sequence: TGTGCCAGCAGAAAATCGTCCGGGGGTGGCCTCTACGAGCAGTACTTC. Translation gives CASRKSSGGGLYEQYF. Using reference TRBV28 and TRBJ2-7 for the parts outside the CDR3, the full variable domain is DVKVTQSSRYLVKRTGEKVFLECVQDMDHENMFWYRQDPGLGLRLIYFSYDVKMKEKGDIPEGYSVSREKKERFSLILESASTNQTSMYLCASRKSSGGGLYEQYFGPGTRLTVT.

This clone was found once. Other DNA sequences of this sample code for an identical CDR3. J is TRBJ2-7 and V is TRBV19; 15 nucleotides agree with TRBD2. Germline lookup yields CDR1 LNHDA and CDR2 SQIVND (reference sequence). This CDR3 region has 16 residues. With V trimmed by 3 bases and J by 1 base, 1 base remained unmatched. CDR3 nucleotides: TGTGCCAGTAGTATCGGGACTAGCGGGAGGTCCTACGAGCAGTACTTC. Amino acids: CASSIGTSGRSYEQYF. Full variable domain (outside the CDR3, taken from reference TRBV19 and TRBJ2-7): DGGITQSPKYLFRKEGQNVTLSCEQNLNHDAMYWYRQDPGQGLRLIYYSQIVNDFQKGDIAEGYSVSREKKESFPLTVTSAQKNPTAFYLCASSIGTSGRSYEQYFGPGTRLTVT.